These 6 T cell receptor beta chains came from one sample sequenced in a study of molecular identifiers for immune sequencing clone quantification. MiXCR, run by TCRdb on the PCR reads, gives a single entry per CDR3 protein. Among over 300,000 distinct CDR3 sequences listed, roughly a quarter were seen once. Sequencing input: naive CD8+ T cells from blood, with Jurkat cell RNA spiked in. Subset described: FACS-sorted CD8+CD4-CCR7+CD45RA+ naive T cells. The receptor set was obtained from a human donor in good health. Some libraries in this study had Jurkat cell RNA spiked in.

V and J are TRBV29-1 and TRBJ2-1; 7 bases are a match to TRBD2. This CDR3 contains 15 residues. J lost 0 bases, V lost 1 base, and 3 bases had no gene match. The germline CDR1 and CDR2 sequences are SQVTM and ANQGSEA. The CDR3 nucleotides are TGCAGCGTTGAAGTCGGGAGGAGCTCCTACAATGAGCAGTTCTTC. Its protein product is CSVEVGRSSYNEQFF.

This clonotype appeared many times. This chain links TRBV5-4 with TRBJ2-1, with 8 bases identical to TRBD2. V shed 10 bases, J shed 0 bases, and the junction held 3 bases outside the gene matches. There are 13 residues in the CDR3. Germline lookup yields CDR1 SGHNT and CDR2 YYREEE (reference sequence). The CDR3 sequence: CAWRGDSYNEQFF. The CDR3 DNA sequence: TGTGCCTGGCGGGGGGACTCCTACAATGAGCAGTTCTTC.

This clonotype came up a few times. Without the conserved terminal phenylalanine or tryptophan, this CDR3 likely stems from a read error. The genes are TRBV2 and TRBJ2-2, with 10 nucleotides matching TRBD2. Trimming removed 5 bases from V and 5 bases from J; junction bases left unmatched: 8. This CDR3 spans 16 amino acids. Germline V gene sequence: CDR1 SNHLY, CDR2 FYNNEI. The CDR3 coding sequence is TGTGCCAGCAGTAGCGGGAGGGCCTTATATACCGGGGAGCTGTTTCTT. It specifies CASSSGRALYTGELFL.

This clonotype was observed many times. The chain links TRBV12-3 or TRBV12-4 to TRBJ2-5; possibly TRBD1 for D (5 bases). The V and J ends lost 6 bases and 5 bases respectively, with 16 bases between them. CDR3 length equals 14 residues. CDR3 residues: CASSLPLQGETQYF. CDR3 coding DNA: TGTGCCAGCAGCCTTCCCCTCCAGGGTGAGACCCAGTACTTC.

This sequence joins TRBV28 and TRBJ2-7; D ambiguous. The germline V and J ends were trimmed by 3 bases and 6 bases, with 15 bases remaining between them. Germline V CDR1 and CDR2: MDHEN, SYDVKM. There are 14 residues in the CDR3. The CDR3 sequence: CASSLVLVVREQYF. In nucleotides, the CDR3 is TGTGCCAGCAGTTTGGTGTTGGTGGTTCGCGAGCAGTACTTC.

The chain links TRBV4-2 to TRBJ2-5; perhaps TRBD2 as D (6 bases). The CDR3 covers 14 residues. V shed 0 bases and J shed 5 bases, with 10 bases lying between them. From germline, CDR1 is LGHNA and CDR2 YNFKEQ. CDR3 sequence reads: CASSQDGGVETQYF. CDR3 nucleotides: TGTGCCAGCAGCCAAGATGGCGGGGTTGAGACCCAGTACTTC.